The rows below give T cell receptor beta chains drawn from one sample of a study of vaccination effects on CD4 cells after COVID-19. The protocol was immunoSEQ multiplex PCR, while the TCRdb copy is restricted to in-frame clones and leaves out a portion. The sample records about 79,000 clones, about 70% being singletons. The antigens these receptors bind are not known. The sequenced sample was CD4+ T cells from PBMCs cultured with HCoV-229E spike peptides, obtained before COVID-19 vaccination. The receptors were sampled from a human donor who received a COVID-19 vaccine. Each CDR3 is given with its conserved first and last residue. A D gene is named only where the DNA matches it firmly. Some rows mark clone size as missing; the rest say once, few, many or name a class of expanded clone.

v_call	clone_size	j_call	d_call	cdr3_aa	cdr3_nt
TRBV10-2	NA	TRBJ1-2	NA	CASSESGWYGYTF	TGCGCCAGCAGTGAGTCGGGTTGGTATGGCTACACCTTC
TRBV6-5	NA	TRBJ2-5	NA	CASDQETQYF	TGTGCCAGCGACCAAGAGACCCAGTACTTC
TRBV7-2	NA	TRBJ2-5	TRBD2	CASSRDYGSQETQYF	TGTGCCAGCAGCCGGGACTACGGCTCCCAAGAGACCCAGTACTTC
TRBV2	NA	TRBJ2-2	NA	CASSESRGTGELFF	TGTGCCAGCAGTGAATCCAGGGGCACCGGGGAGCTGTTTTTT
TRBV7-2	NA	TRBJ2-3	TRBD2	CASSLVGTSGTDTQYF	TGTGCCAGCAGCTTAGTCGGGACTAGCGGGACAGATACGCAGTATTTT
TRBV5-6	once	TRBJ2-5	NA	CASSLLSGRQYF	TGTGCCAGCAGCTTGCTCTCGGGACGTCAGTACTTC
TRBV3-1/TRBV3-2	few	TRBJ2-2	TRBD2	CASSQREAGGELFF	TGTGCCAGCAGCCAAAGGGAAGCGGGGGGGGAGCTGTTTTTT
TRBV3-1/TRBV3-2	few	TRBJ2-1	TRBD1	CASSRRTGYEQFF	TGTGCCAGCAGCCGAAGGACAGGTTATGAGCAGTTCTTC
TRBV5-1	NA	TRBJ2-5	TRBD2	CASSSGLAGGQETQYF	TGCGCCAGCAGCTCCGGACTAGCGGGGGGGCAAGAGACCCAGTACTTC
TRBV7-8	few	TRBJ1-4	NA	CASSSWGLTNEKLFF	TGTGCCAGCAGCTCATGGGGGCTTACTAATGAAAAACTGTTTTTT
TRBV28	NA	TRBJ2-4	NA	CASSLSGTLAKNIQYF	TGTGCCAGCAGTTTATCAGGGACGCTAGCCAAAAACATTCAGTACTTC
TRBV6-4	NA	TRBJ1-6	NA	CASTSGSLGNSPLHF	TGTGCCAGCACCTCTGGGAGTTTGGGCAATTCACCCCTCCACTTT
TRBV6-5	NA	TRBJ2-5	TRBD1	CASRNRGQETQYF	TGTGCCAGCAGGAACAGGGGGCAAGAGACCCAGTACTTC
TRBV18	NA	TRBJ2-1	NA	CASSTKKNPENEQFF	TGTGCCAGCTCGACAAAAAAAAATCCGGAAAATGAGCAGTTCTTC
TRBV5-8	NA	TRBJ2-1	TRBD2	CASPLAPGTSGSPGGQFF	TGTGCCAGCCCATTGGCACCCGGGACTAGCGGGTCCCCCGGGGGGCAGTTCTTC
TRBV30	NA	TRBJ2-3	NA	CAWSVYWDVRTQYF	TGTGCCTGGAGTGTCTACTGGGATGTTCGGACGCAGTATTTT
TRBV28	once	TRBJ2-3	TRBD2	CASSFFNGGGATDTQYF	TGTGCCAGCAGTTTCTTCAACGGCGGGGGGGCCACAGATACGCAGTATTTT
TRBV9	NA	TRBJ1-5	NA	CASSGKGQGKFGQHAF	TGTGCCAGCAGCGGAAAGGGGCAGGGGAAGTTCGGACAGCATGCTTTT
TRBV24-1	NA	TRBJ2-5	NA	CATSDPSGRTETQYF	TGTGCCACCAGTGACCCCTCAGGGAGGACAGAGACCCAGTACTTC
TRBV24-1	few	TRBJ2-1	NA	CATSDSVLSNNEQFF	TGTGCCACCAGTGATTCTGTCCTAAGTAACAATGAGCAGTTCTTC
TRBV5-1	NA	TRBJ1-6	NA	CASSFGASSYNSPLHF	TGCGCCAGCAGCTTCGGGGCGAGCTCCTATAATTCACCCCTCCACTTT
TRBV5-8	NA	TRBJ2-5	NA	CASSPSGAVETQYF	TGTGCCAGCAGCCCCTCGGGTGCGGTAGAGACCCAGTACTTC
TRBV28	NA	TRBJ1-5	NA	CASSLMVQPQHF	TGTGCCAGCAGTTTAATGGTTCAGCCCCAGCATTTT
TRBV7-9	few	TRBJ1-1	TRBD1	CASSSGTGKTEAFF	TGTGCCAGCAGCTCAGGGACAGGGAAAACTGAAGCTTTCTTT
TRBV2	NA	TRBJ2-3	NA	CASSDTTTDTQYF	TGTGCCAGCAGCGACACAACCACAGATACGCAGTATTTT
TRBV20-1	NA	TRBJ2-3	TRBD1	CSASAGTGVGTDTQYF	TGCAGTGCTAGTGCGGGGACAGGCGTCGGCACAGATACGCAGTATTTT
TRBV3-1/TRBV3-2	NA	TRBJ1-4	TRBD1	CASSPGDRRNEKLFF	TGTGCCAGCAGCCCAGGGGACAGGAGGAATGAAAAACTGTTTTTT
TRBV5-1	few	TRBJ2-1	TRBD1	CASSLASGTANNEQFF	TGCGCCAGCAGCTTGGCATCCGGGACAGCAAACAATGAGCAGTTCTTC
TRBV20-1	NA	TRBJ2-5	NA	CSQLTAGTQYF	TGCAGTCAACTTACGGCAGGGACCCAGTACTTC
TRBV10-2	NA	TRBJ2-1	NA	CASSASYNEQFF	TGCGCCAGCAGTGCCTCCTACAATGAGCAGTTCTTC
TRBV24-1	NA	TRBJ2-2	NA	CATSDFRGIGGELFF	TGTGCCACCAGTGATTTCAGGGGAATTGGCGGGGAGCTGTTTTTT
TRBV5-1	few	TRBJ1-1	NA	CASSFIQNTEAFF	TGCGCCAGCAGCTTCATCCAGAACACTGAAGCTTTCTTT
TRBV29-1	NA	TRBJ2-5	NA	CSIGGVGGPGETQYF	TGCAGCATCGGAGGAGTAGGGGGACCAGGAGAGACCCAGTACTTC
TRBV6-5	NA	TRBJ1-4	TRBD1	CASSYRDSEKLFF	TGTGCCAGCAGTTACCGGGACAGTGAAAAACTGTTTTTT
TRBV2	NA	TRBJ2-1	NA	CASSEASVGALQFF	TGTGCCAGCAGTGAAGCGTCCGTGGGGGCCCTGCAGTTCTTC
TRBV11-2	few	TRBJ2-5	NA	CASSARGQETQYF	TGTGCCAGCAGCGCTAGGGGGCAAGAGACCCAGTACTTC
TRBV6-1	few	TRBJ2-1	TRBD2	CASSVGGAGAYNEQFF	TGTGCCAGCAGTGTGGGAGGAGCGGGGGCCTACAATGAGCAGTTCTTC
TRBV18	NA	TRBJ1-1	NA	CASSPLFSVGGNTEAFF	TGTGCCAGCTCACCACTGTTCAGCGTAGGGGGGAACACTGAAGCTTTCTTT
TRBV6-5	NA	TRBJ2-6	NA	CASSRTASGANVLTF	TGTGCCAGCAGTAGGACAGCATCTGGGGCCAACGTCCTGACTTTC
TRBV7-8	NA	TRBJ1-4	TRBD1	CASRQNRGGEKLFF	TGTGCCAGCAGACAAAACAGGGGCGGGGAAAAACTGTTTTTT
TRBV2	NA	TRBJ2-2	TRBD1	CASRGTGGAITGELFF	TGTGCCAGCAGGGGGACAGGGGGCGCGATTACCGGGGAGCTGTTTTTT
TRBV19	NA	TRBJ1-1	NA	CASEGRGGIMNTEAFF	TGTGCCAGTGAGGGCAGGGGCGGAATAATGAACACTGAAGCTTTCTTT